The clone carrying this TCR beta chain was seen more than once but under ten times. What it binds is not known. The data belong to a study of identical twins. Study-level results: Cord blood beta clonotypes that were abundant carried fewer insertions, and memory repertoires showed no such trend.

TCRdb itself ran the 5' RACE reads through MiXCR, one entry per CDR3 protein. The table includes 420,000 or so distinct CDR3 sequences, about 18% detected once. Trimming stripped 0 bases from V and 6 bases from J, with 7 bases between. The CDR3 totals 13 residues. The V gene's germline CDR1 is SGHRS and CDR2 YFSETQ. The source material was naive T cells sorted from blood. This chain connects TRBV5-1 to TRBJ1-5; no definite D call. The receptor was isolated from a man between 45 and 60 years old in good health. CDR3 DNA sequence: TGCGCCAGCAGCTTGGCTTCTGGTCAGCCCCAGCATTTT. Its translation is CASSLASGQPQHF.